This TCR beta chain came from a study of blood T cell repertoires in COVID-19. Study as a whole: Material from acute and convalescent COVID-19 was sourced from the United States, Italy and Spain. In each case, the material was cDNA or gDNA derived from T cells, B-cell-depleted T cells, or PBMCs.

Authors' methods: By means of reference gene primer amplification, nucleated cell counts were estimated. The table came from immunoSEQ multiplex PCR; TCRdb's copy has only in-frame clones and leaves some out. That table gives V, J and clone size, and the DNA gave D and trimming. The sample consists of 200,000 to 250,000 clones, around 86% of them appearing once. Seattle's cohort entered during active infection and was followed longitudinally. Looked up from germline, CDR1 is SGHTA and CDR2 is FQGNSA. V shed 6 bases, J shed 1 base, and the junction held 5 bases outside the gene matches. The length of the CDR3 is 15 residues.

Source material: peripheral blood. The chain joins TRBV7-2 to TRBJ2-4; 8 bases are shared with TRBD2. The TCR originated in a woman of 80 years or more with COVID-19, enrolled during active disease. Written as DNA, the CDR3 is TGTGCCAGCAGACCGACGGGGGGGGCCAAAAACATTCAGTACTTC. It encodes CASRPTGGAKNIQYF.